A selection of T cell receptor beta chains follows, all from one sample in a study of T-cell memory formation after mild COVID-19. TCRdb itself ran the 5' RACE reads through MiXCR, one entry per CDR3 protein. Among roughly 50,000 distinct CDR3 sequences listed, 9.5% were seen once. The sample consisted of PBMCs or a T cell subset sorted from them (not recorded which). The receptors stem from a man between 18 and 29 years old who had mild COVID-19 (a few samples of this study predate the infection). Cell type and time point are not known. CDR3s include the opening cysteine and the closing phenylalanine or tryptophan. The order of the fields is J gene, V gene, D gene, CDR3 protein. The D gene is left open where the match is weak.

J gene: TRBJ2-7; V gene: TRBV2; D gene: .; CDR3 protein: CASSAERMTEQYF
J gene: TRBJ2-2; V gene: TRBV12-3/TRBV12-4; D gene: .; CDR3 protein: CASSFTAGELFF
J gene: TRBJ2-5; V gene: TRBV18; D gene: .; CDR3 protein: CASSLRRDGTQETQYF
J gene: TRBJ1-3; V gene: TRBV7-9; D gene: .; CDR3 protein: CAGSGNTIYF
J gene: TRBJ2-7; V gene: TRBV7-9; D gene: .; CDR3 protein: CASSLGGFSYEQYF
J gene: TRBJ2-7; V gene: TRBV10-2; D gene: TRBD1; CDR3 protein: CASSSPGTVTYEQYF
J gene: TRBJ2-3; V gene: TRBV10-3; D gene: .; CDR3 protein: CAIKTGEVTDTQYF
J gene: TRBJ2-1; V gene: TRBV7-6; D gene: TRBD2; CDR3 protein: CASSSASGGGVEQFF
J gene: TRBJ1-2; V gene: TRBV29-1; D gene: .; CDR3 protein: CSALLGGGYTF
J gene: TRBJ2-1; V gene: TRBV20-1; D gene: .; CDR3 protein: CSARDRAGLLTNEQFF
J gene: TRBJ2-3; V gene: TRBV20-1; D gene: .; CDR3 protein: CSAIPPRGRTDTQYF
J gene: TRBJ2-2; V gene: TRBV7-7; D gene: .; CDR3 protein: CASSLGNSNTGELFF
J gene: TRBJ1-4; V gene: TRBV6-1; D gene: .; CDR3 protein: CASSGPGAWEKLFF
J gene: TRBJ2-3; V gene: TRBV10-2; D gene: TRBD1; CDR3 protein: CASLRGQAGDTQYF
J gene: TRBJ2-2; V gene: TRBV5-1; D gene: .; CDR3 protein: CASKVTGSTGELFF